A selection of T cell receptor beta chains follows, all from one sample in a study of radiotherapy plus CTLA-4 blockade in lung cancer. Sequencing used immunoSEQ multiplex PCR; TCRdb keeps in-frame clones, though not all of them. The sample has just under 60,000 clones, 77% seen once; the top ten hold approximately 4.3%. Source: peripheral blood, taken from a patient treated with radiotherapy plus ipilimumab. These receptors came from a human donor with non-small cell lung cancer who had a partial response to radiotherapy plus ipilimumab. Both conserved end residues are part of each CDR3. D genes are given only for firm matches. Clone size is not always given. Where it is, it says once, few, many or a class for expanded clones.

- | TRBJ1-1 | TRBD1 | TRBV5-1 | TGCGCCAGCAGCTTTCGGTTAGGACAGGCCACTGAAGCTTTCTTT | CASSFRLGQATEAFF
- | TRBJ1-5 | TRBD1 | TRBV4-3 | TGCGCCAGCAGCCAAACGACAGGGAGGCAGCCCCAGCATTTT | CASSQTTGRQPQHF
- | TRBJ2-5 | - | TRBV6-5 | TGTGCCAGCATCGGCGGGGATGCCGAGACCCAGTACTTC | CASIGGDAETQYF
- | TRBJ2-2 | - | TRBV6-5 | TGTGCCAGCACTCGACAACTCAACACCGGGGAGCTGTTTTTT | CASTRQLNTGELFF
- | TRBJ2-6 | - | TRBV9 | TGTGCCAGCAGGCGGACAGCCGGGGCCAACGTCCTGACTTTC | CASRRTAGANVLTF
- | TRBJ2-2 | TRBD1 | TRBV5-5 | TGTGCCAGCAGCCCTACAGGGGGCTGGAACACCGGGGAGCTGTTTTTT | CASSPTGGWNTGELFF
once | TRBJ1-5 | TRBD1 | TRBV11-2 | TGTGCCAGCAGCTTAGATGGACAGGGGGCATTGCCCCAGCATTTT | CASSLDGQGALPQHF
- | TRBJ1-1 | - | TRBV27 | TGTGCCAGCAGTCGCGAACCCGCGGCGACTGAAGCTTTCTTT | CASSREPAATEAFF
once | TRBJ2-2 | - | TRBV7-8 | TGTGCCAGCAGCTTAGCTGGCCAGGCCGGGGAGCTGTTTTTT | CASSLAGQAGELFF
- | TRBJ1-1 | - | TRBV5-4 | TGTGCCAGCAGCTTGGGACAGGTGAACACTGAAGCTTTCTTT | CASSLGQVNTEAFF
- | TRBJ2-7 | - | TRBV29-1 | TGCAGCGTTGAAGATATGACCGCCTGGAGGGTTTACGAGCAGTACTTC | CSVEDMTAWRVYEQYF
- | TRBJ2-7 | - | TRBV11-3 | TGTGCCAGCAGCGCCGCAGGACACTCCTACGAGCAGTACTTC | CASSAAGHSYEQYF
- | TRBJ2-3 | - | TRBV5-5 | TGTGCCAGCAGTTTTAAAGATACGCAGTATTTT | CASSFKDTQYF
- | TRBJ2-7 | TRBD1 | TRBV4-1 | TGCGCCAGCAGCCCTTGGACAGGGAGCGACGAGCAGTACTTC | CASSPWTGSDEQYF
- | TRBJ1-2 | TRBD1 | TRBV6-5 | TGTGCCAGCAGTGACCCCAGGGGGAACTCTGGCTACACCTTC | CASSDPRGNSGYTF
- | TRBJ2-5 | - | TRBV5-1 | TGCGCCAGCAGACAAAACACGAAAGAGACCCAGTACTTC | CASRQNTKETQYF
few | TRBJ1-1 | TRBD1 | TRBV5-1 | TGCGCCAGCAGCTACGGACAGGGCGGGAACACTGAAGCTTTCTTT | CASSYGQGGNTEAFF
- | TRBJ2-2 | TRBD2 | TRBV7-3 | TGTGCCAGCAGCTTATTGCGGGGGGCGTCCGGGGAGCTGTTTTTT | CASSLLRGASGELFF
- | TRBJ1-1 | - | TRBV5-5 | TGTGCCAGCAGCTTGGCCGGCGGGTTCACTGAAGCTTTCTTT | CASSLAGGFTEAFF
- | TRBJ2-1 | TRBD1 | TRBV11-1 | TGTGCCAGCAGCTCCTTGGGCACAGGGGGCAGGGACAATGAGCAGTTCTTC | CASSSLGTGGRDNEQFF
- | TRBJ2-7 | - | TRBV7-6 | TGTGCCAGCAGCCTCACCTTGGGCGCGGGGGCCCACGAGCAGTACTTC | CASSLTLGAGAHEQYF
- | TRBJ2-3 | - | TRBV9 | TGTGCCAGCAGCGTAGAGTGGCCGGGGTCGCTCTCGGATACGCAGTATTTT | CASSVEWPGSLSDTQYF
- | TRBJ1-6 | - | TRBV6-1 | TGTGCCAGCAGGGCGCAGGGTAGGATTTCACCCCTCCACTTT | CASRAQGRISPLHF
- | TRBJ1-1 | TRBD1 | TRBV19 | TGTGCCAGTAGTAGGACGGGACAGTTACACACTGAAGCTTTCTTT | CASSRTGQLHTEAFF
- | TRBJ1-2 | TRBD1 | TRBV4-3 | TGCACCAGCAGCCAACGACAGGGGAAAGACTATGGCTACACCTTC | CTSSQRQGKDYGYTF
- | TRBJ1-3 | - | TRBV29-1 | TGCAGCGTTGGCTCGACTGAGACCTCTGGAAACACCATATATTTT | CSVGSTETSGNTIYF
- | TRBJ2-5 | - | TRBV28 | TGTGCCAGCGGAAGACAAGTCCAAGAGACCCAGTACTTC | CASGRQVQETQYF
- | TRBJ2-7 | - | TRBV11-2 | TGTGCCAGCAGCTCCTCGGGGTGGGCAGACCGGCGTCCGTACTTC | CASSSSGWADRRPYF
- | TRBJ2-1 | TRBD1 | TRBV12-5 | TGTGCTAGTGGTTTGGCAGGGGGCGTCGATGAGCAGTTCTTC | CASGLAGGVDEQFF
- | TRBJ1-1 | TRBD1 | TRBV5-1 | TGCGCCAGCAGCACTACGACAGGGAAGAACACTGAAGCTTTCTTT | CASSTTTGKNTEAFF
- | TRBJ2-2 | - | TRBV7-2 | TGTGCCAGCAGCCCTCATAGGGGAACCGGGGAGCTGTTTTTT | CASSPHRGTGELFF
- | TRBJ2-3 | - | TRBV11-3 | TGTGCCAGCAGCGGCGACAACACAGATACGCAGTATTTT | CASSGDNTDTQYF